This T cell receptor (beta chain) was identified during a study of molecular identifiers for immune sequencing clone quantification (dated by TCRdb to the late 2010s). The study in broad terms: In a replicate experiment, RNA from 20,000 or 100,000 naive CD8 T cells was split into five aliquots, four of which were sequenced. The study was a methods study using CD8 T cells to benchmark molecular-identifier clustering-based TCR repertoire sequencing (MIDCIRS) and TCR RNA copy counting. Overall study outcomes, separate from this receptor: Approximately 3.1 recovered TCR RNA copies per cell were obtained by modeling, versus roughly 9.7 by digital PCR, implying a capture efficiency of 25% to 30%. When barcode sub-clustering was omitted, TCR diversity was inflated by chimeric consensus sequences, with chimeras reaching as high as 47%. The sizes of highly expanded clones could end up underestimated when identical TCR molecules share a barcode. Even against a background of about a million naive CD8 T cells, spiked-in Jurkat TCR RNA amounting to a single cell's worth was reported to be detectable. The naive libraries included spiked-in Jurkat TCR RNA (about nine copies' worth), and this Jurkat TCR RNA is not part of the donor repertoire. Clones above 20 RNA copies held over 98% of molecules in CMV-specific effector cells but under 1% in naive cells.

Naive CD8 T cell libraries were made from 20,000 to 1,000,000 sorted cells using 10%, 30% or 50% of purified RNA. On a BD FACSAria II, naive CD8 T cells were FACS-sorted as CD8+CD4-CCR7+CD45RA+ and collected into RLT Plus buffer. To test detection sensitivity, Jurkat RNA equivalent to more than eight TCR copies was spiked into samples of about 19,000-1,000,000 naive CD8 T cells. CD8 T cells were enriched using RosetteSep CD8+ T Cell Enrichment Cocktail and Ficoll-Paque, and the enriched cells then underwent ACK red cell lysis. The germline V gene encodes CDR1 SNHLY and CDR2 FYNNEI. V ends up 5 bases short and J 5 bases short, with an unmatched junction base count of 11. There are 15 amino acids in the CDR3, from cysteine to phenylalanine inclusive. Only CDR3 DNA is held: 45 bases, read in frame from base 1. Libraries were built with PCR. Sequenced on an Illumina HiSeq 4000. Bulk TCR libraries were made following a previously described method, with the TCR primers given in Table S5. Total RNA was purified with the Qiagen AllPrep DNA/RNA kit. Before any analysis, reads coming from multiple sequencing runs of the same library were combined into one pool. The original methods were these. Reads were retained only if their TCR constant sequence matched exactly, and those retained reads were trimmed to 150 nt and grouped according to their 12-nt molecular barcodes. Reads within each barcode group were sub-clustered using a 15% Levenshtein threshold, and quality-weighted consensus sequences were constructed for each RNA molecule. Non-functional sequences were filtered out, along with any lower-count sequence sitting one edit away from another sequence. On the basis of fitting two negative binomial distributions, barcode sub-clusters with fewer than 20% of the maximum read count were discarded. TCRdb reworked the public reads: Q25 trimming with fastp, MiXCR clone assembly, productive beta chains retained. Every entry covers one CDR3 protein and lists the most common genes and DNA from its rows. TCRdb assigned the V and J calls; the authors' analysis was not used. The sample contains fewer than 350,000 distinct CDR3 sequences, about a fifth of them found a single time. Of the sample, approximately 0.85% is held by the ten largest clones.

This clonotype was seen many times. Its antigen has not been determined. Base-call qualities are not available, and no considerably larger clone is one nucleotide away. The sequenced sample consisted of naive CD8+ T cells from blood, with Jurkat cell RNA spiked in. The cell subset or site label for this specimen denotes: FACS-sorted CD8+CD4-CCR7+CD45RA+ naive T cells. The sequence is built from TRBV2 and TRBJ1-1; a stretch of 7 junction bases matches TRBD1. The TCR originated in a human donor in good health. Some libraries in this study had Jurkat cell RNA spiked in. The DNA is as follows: TGTGCCAGCAGTCCCCGACAGGGTGATTTGACTGAAGCTTTCTTT. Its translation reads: CASSPRQGDLTEAFF.